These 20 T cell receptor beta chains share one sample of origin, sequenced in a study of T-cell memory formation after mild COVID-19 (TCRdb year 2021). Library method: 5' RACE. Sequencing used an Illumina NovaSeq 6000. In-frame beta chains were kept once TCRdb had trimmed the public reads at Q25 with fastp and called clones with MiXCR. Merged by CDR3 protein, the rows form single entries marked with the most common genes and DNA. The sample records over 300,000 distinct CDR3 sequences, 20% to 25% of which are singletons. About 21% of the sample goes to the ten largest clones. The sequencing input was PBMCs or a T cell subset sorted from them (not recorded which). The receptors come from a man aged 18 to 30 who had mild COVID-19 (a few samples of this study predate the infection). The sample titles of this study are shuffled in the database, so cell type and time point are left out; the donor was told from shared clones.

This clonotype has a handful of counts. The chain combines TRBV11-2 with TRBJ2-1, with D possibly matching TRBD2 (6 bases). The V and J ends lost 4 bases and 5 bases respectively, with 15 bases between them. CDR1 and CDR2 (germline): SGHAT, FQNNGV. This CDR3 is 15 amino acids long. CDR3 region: CASSSGRLSNNEQFF. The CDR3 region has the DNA TGTGCCAGCAGCTCCGGGAGACTGTCTAACAATGAGCAGTTCTTC.

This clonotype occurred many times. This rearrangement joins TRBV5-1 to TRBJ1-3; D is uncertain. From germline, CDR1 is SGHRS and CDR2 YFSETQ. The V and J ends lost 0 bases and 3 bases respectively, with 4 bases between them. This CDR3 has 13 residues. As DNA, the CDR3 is TGCGCCAGCAGCTTGGACTATGGAAACACCATATATTTT. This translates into CASSLDYGNTIYF.

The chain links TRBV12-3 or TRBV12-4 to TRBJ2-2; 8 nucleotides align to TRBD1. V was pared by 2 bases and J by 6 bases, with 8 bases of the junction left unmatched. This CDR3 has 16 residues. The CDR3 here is CASSLQGAAVAGELFF. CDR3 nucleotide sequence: TGTGCCAGCAGTTTACAGGGGGCAGCGGTAGCCGGGGAGCTGTTTTTT.

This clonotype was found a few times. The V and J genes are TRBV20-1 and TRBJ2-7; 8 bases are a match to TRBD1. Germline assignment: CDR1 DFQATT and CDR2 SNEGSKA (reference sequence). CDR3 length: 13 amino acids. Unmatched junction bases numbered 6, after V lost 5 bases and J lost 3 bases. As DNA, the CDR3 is TGCAGTGCTCCCGGGACAGGCATCTACGAGCAGTACTTC. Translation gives CSAPGTGIYEQYF.

The CDR3 reads CASSPGPGLPSSYNEQFF. In DNA form, the CDR3 reads TGTGCCAGCAGCCCCGGCCCGGGACTACCTAGCTCCTACAATGAGCAGTTCTTC. The rearrangement links TRBV5-5 to TRBJ2-1; TRBD2 matches 7 bases. The CDR3 loop spans 18 amino acids. The V gene end was trimmed by 4 bases and the J gene end by 0 bases; junction bases not matched to a gene: 13. Germline CDR1 SGHKS, CDR2 YYEKEE (reference sequence).

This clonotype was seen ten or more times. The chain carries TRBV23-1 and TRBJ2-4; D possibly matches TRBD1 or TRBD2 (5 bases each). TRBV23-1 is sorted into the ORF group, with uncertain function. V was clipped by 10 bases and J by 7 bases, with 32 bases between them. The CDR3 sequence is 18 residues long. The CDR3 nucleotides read TGCGCCAAACCCTCCGTGCAGGACGCAAGCCCCGAGGGGAACATTCAGTACTTC. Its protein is CAKPSVQDASPEGNIQYF.

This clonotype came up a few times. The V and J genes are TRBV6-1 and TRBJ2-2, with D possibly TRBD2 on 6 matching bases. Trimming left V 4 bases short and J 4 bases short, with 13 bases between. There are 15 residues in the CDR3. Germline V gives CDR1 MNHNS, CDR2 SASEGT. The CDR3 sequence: CASSGSGLTTGELFF. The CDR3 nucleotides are TGTGCCAGCAGTGGGTCGGGACTGACCACCGGGGAGCTGTTTTTT.

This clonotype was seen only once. The CDR3 DNA follows: TGTGCCAGCAGCCATACCAACAGGGGTTCATACGAGCAGTACTTC. This codes for CASSHTNRGSYEQYF. This chain connects TRBV6-5 to TRBJ2-7; TRBD1 matches 7 bases. V gave up 6 bases and J gave up 4 bases; unmatched junction bases: 12. Germline-derived CDR1 and CDR2 are MNHEY and SVGAGI. This CDR3 contains 15 residues.

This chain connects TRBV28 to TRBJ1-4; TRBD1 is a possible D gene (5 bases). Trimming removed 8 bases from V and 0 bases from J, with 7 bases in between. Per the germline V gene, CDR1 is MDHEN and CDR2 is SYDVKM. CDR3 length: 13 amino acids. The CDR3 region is CASGAATNEKLFF. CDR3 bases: TGTGCCAGCGGGGCTGCAACTAATGAAAAACTGTTTTTT.

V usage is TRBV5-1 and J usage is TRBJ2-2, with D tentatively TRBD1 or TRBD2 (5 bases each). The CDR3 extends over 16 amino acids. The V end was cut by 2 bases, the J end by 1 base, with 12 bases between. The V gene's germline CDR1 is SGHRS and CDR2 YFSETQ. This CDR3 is CASSFWGRMNTGELFF. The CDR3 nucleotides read TGCGCCAGCAGCTTTTGGGGACGGATGAACACCGGGGAGCTGTTTTTT.

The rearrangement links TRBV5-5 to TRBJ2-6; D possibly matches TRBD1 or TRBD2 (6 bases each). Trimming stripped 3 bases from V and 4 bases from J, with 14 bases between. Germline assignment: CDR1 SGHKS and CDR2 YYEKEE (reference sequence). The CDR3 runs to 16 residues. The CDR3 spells CASSWRGALGANVLTF. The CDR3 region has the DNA TGTGCCAGCAGCTGGAGGGGGGCGCTCGGGGCCAACGTCCTGACTTTC.

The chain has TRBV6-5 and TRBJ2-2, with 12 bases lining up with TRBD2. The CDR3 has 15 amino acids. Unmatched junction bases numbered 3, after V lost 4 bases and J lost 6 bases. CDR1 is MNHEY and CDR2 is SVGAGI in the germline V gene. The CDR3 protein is CASSSASGGAGELFF. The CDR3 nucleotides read TGTGCCAGCAGTTCTGCTAGCGGGGGGGCCGGGGAGCTGTTTTTT.

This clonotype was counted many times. The CDR3 here is CASSSSSPGHSTDTQYF. The CDR3 DNA follows: TGCGCCAGCAGCAGCTCCTCGCCGGGACACAGCACAGATACGCAGTATTTT. The chain is built from TRBV5-1 and TRBJ2-3; TRBD1 might be the D (6 bases). The CDR3 has 17 residues. V was cut by 4 bases and J by 0 bases, with 18 bases left in between. Germline V lookup: CDR1 SGHRS, CDR2 YFSETQ.

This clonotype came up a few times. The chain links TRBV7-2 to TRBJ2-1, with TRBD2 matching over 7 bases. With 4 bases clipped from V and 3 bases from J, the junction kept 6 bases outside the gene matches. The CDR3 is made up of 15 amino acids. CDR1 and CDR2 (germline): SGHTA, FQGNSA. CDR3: CASSSSGANYNEQFF. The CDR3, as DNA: TGTGCCAGCAGCTCGAGCGGGGCGAACTACAATGAGCAGTTCTTC.

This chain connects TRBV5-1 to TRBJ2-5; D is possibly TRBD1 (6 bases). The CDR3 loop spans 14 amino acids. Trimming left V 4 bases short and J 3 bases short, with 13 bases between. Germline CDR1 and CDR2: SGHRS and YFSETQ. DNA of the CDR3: TGCGCCAGCAGCACCGGGACATACGAAGAGACCCAGTACTTC. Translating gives CASSTGTYEETQYF.

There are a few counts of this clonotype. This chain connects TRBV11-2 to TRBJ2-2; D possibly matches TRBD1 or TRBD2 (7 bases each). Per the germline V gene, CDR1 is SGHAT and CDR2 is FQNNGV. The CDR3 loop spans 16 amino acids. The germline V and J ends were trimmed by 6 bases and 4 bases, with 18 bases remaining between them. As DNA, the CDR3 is TGTGCCAGCAGGCCCCCAGGCAGGGGGGGCACCGGGGAGCTGTTTTTT. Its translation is CASRPPGRGGTGELFF. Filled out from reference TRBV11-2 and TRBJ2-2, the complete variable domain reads EAGVAQSPRYKIIEKRQSVAFWCNPISGHATLYWYQQILGQGPKLLIQFQNNGVVDDSQLPKDRFSAERLKGVDSTLKIQPAKLEDSAVYLCASRPPGRGGTGELFFGEGSRLTVL.

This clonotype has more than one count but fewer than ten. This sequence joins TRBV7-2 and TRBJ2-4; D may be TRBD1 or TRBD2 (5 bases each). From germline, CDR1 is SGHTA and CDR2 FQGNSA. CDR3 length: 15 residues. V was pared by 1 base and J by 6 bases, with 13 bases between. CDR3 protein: CASSLGAGSLNIQYF. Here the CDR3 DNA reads TGTGCCAGCAGCTTAGGTGCAGGGAGTCTAAACATTCAGTACTTC.

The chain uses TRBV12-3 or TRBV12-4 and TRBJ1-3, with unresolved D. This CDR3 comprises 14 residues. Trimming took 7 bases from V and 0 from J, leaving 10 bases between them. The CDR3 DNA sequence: TGTGCCAGCACCAGACCGAGCTCTGGAAACACCATATATTTT. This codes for CASTRPSSGNTIYF.

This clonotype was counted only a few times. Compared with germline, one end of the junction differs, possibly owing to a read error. The CDR3 here is CASSPDRGVSGNTIYF. CDR3 nucleotides: TGTGCCAGCAGCCCGGACAGGGGCGTCTCTGGAAACACAATATATTTT. The gene calls are TRBV5-4 and TRBJ1-3, with 9 bases fitting TRBD1. The germline V gene has CDR1 SGHNT and CDR2 YYREEE (reference sequence). This CDR3 has 16 amino acids. Based on the CDR3 plus reference TRBV5-4 and TRBJ1-3, the full variable domain is ETGVTQSPTHLIKTRGQQVTLRCSSQSGHNTVSWYQQALGQGPQFIFQYYREEENGRGNFPPRFSGLQFPNYSSELNVNALELDDSALYLCASSPDRGVSGNTIYFGEGSWLTVV.

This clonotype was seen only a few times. The CDR3 loop reads CASSLGVRTQYF. CDR3 coding DNA: TGTGCCAGCAGCTTAGGGGTCCGTACGCAGTATTTT. The chain employs TRBV5-6 and TRBJ2-3; D perhaps matches TRBD1 (5 bases). CDR1 and CDR2 (germline): SGHDT, YYEEEE. This CDR3 has 12 residues. Trimming removed 2 bases at V and 8 bases at J, with 9 bases between.